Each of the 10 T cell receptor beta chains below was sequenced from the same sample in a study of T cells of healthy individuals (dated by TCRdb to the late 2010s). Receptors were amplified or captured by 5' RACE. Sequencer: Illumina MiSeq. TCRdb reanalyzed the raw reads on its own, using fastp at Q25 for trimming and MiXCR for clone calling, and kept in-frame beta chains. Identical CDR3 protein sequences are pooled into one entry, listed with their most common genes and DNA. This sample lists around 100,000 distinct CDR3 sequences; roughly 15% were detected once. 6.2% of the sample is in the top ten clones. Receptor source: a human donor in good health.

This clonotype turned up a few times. The CDR3 sequence: CATTPGPNTGELFF. The CDR3, as DNA: TGTGCCACCACCCCGGGACCCAACACCGGGGAGCTGTTTTTT. The gene calls are TRBV10-3 and TRBJ2-2, with D perhaps TRBD1 or TRBD2 (5 bases each). V lost 10 bases and J lost 2, with 14 bases in between. Germline CDR1 ENHRY, CDR2 SYGVKD. CDR3 length: 14 amino acids.

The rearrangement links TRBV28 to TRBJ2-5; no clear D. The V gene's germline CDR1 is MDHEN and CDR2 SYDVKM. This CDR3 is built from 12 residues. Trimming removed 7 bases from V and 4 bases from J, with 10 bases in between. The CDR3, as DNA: TGTGCCAGCAACTCCCGCTTAGAGACCCAGTACTTC. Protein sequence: CASNSRLETQYF.

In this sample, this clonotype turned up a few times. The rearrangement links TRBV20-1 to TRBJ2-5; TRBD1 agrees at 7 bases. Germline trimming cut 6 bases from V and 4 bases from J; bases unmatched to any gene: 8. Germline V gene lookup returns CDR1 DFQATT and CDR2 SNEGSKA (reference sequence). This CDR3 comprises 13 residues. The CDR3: CSARQGSLETQYF. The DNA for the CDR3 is TGCAGTGCACGACAGGGATCACTAGAGACCCAGTACTTC.

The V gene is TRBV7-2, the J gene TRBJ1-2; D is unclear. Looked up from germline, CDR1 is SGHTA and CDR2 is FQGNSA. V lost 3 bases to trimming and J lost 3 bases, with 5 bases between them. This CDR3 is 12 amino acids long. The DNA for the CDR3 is TGTGCCAGCAGCTTTCAGGACTATGGCTACACCTTC. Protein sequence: CASSFQDYGYTF.

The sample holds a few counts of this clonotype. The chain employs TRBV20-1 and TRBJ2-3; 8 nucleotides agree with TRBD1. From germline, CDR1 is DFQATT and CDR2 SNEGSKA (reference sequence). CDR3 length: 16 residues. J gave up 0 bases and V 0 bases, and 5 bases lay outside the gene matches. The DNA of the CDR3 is TGCAGTGCTAGAGATTTGAGGACAGGGAGCACAGATACGCAGTATTTT. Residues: CSARDLRTGSTDTQYF.

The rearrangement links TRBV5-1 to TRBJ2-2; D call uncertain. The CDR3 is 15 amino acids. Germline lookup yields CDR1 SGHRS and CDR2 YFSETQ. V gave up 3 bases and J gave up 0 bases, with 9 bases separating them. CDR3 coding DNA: TGCGCCAGCAGCTCCCAAGCCCCGAACACCGGGGAGCTGTTTTTT. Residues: CASSSQAPNTGELFF.

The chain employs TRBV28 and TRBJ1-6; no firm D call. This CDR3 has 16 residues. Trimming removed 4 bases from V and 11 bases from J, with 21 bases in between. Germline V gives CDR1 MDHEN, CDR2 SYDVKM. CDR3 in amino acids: CASSSLRLLVRAPLHF. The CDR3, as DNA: TGTGCCAGCAGTTCTCTCCGACTGCTTGTCCGTGCACCCCTCCACTTT.

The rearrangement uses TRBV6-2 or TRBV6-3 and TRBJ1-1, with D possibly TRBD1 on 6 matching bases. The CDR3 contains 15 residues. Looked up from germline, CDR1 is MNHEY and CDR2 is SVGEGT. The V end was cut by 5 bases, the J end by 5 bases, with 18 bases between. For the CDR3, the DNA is TGTGCCAGCAGTGCGAGGGGGGCCACAGGGACTGAAGCTTTCTTT. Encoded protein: CASSARGATGTEAFF.

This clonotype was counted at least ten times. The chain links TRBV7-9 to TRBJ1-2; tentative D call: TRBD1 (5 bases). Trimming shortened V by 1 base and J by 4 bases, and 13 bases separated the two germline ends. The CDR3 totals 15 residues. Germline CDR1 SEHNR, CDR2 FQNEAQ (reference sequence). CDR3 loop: CASSLEGALIYGYTF. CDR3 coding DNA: TGTGCCAGCAGCTTAGAAGGGGCGCTGATCTATGGCTACACCTTC.

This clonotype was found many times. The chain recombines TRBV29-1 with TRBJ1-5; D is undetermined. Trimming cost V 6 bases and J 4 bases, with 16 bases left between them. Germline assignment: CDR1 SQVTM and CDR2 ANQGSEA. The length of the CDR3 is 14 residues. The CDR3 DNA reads TGCAGCGTGTCCCCTGGGGTGTCGAATCAGCCCCAGCATTTT. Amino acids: CSVSPGVSNQPQHF.